Following are 30 T cell receptor beta chains from one sample sequenced in a study of cytomegalovirus exposure and HLA in healthy donors. PCR involved 60 Vbeta and 13 Jbeta primers. Clones were read by immunoSEQ multiplex PCR, and TCRdb kept only the in-frame ones, dropping some. The sample contains 130,000 to 150,000 clones, 65% to 80% of which appear only once. Sequencing was carried out using PBMCs. Source of these receptors: a woman between 35 and 50 years old in good health and CMV-seronegative.

The rearrangement joins TRBV5-1 to TRBJ2-7, with TRBD1 as a possible D gene (5 bases). CDR1 and CDR2 (germline): SGHRS, YFSETQ. Between the trimmed V and J ends, which lost 0 bases and 3 bases, there was a span of 10 bases. CDR3 size: 14 residues. The CDR3 here is CASSLGGSHYEQYF. The CDR3 DNA reads as TGCGCCAGCAGCTTGGGGGGCAGCCACTACGAGCAGTACTTC.

The rearrangement uses TRBV11-2 and TRBJ2-7; TRBD1 might be the D (6 bases). The V end was cut by 7 bases, the J end by 2 bases, with 24 bases between. This CDR3 contains 17 residues. CDR1 SGHAT and CDR2 FQNNGV come from the germline V gene. CDR3 loop: CASTTFRGRTVAYEQYF. The CDR3 coding sequence is TGTGCCAGCACCACCTTTCGAGGAAGGACAGTCGCCTACGAGCAGTACTTC.

Only a few counts were recorded for this clone. The CDR3 DNA sequence: TGCGCCAGCAGCTCGGAGAACAATGAGCAGTTCTTC. Translating it yields CASSSENNEQFF. V usage is TRBV5-1 and J usage is TRBJ2-1; D is ambiguous. CDR1 and CDR2 (germline): SGHRS, YFSETQ. The length of the CDR3 is 12 residues. V lost 3 bases and J 5 bases, leaving 6 bases between the germline ends.

The sample holds one count of this clone. The junction does not match germline at one end; this may be a read error. The chain recombines TRBV7-9 with TRBJ1-1; the D is unclear. Per germline, CDR1 SEHNR and CDR2 FQNEAQ (reference sequence). The CDR3 length is 11 residues. This CDR3 reads CASSLGPQAFF. The CDR3 bases are TGTGCCAGCAGCTTAGGTCCGCAAGCTTTCTTC.

This chain's CDR3 is CAWSVGLSDSEQFF. The CDR3 DNA follows: TGTGCCTGGAGTGTGGGTCTTTCGGACAGTGAGCAGTTCTTC. The V call is TRBV30, the J call TRBJ2-1; D might be TRBD1 (6 bases). The germline V and J ends were trimmed by 0 bases and 9 bases, with 15 bases remaining between them. CDR1 GTSNPN and CDR2 SVGIG come from the germline V gene (reference sequence). This CDR3 region has 14 residues.

V and J are TRBV5-1 and TRBJ2-2, with 9 bases matching TRBD2. Germline V gives CDR1 SGHRS, CDR2 YFSETQ. The CDR3 covers 15 residues. V dropped 4 bases and J dropped 7; count of bases not matched to a gene: 8. The CDR3 sequence is CASSISGTSIGELFF. The CDR3 DNA reads TGCGCCAGCAGCATTTCCGGGACTAGCATCGGGGAGCTGTTTTTT.

The gene calls are TRBV6-1 and TRBJ1-2, with 9 bases matching TRBD1. Germline V gene sequence: CDR1 MNHNS, CDR2 SASEGT. V lost 9 bases, J lost 5 bases, and 4 bases stayed unmatched. This CDR3 is 12 amino acids long. The CDR3 nucleotides are TGTGCCAGTGGTGACAGGGGGTATGGCTACACCTTC. Encoded protein: CASGDRGYGYTF.

CDR3 DNA: TGTGCCAGCATTGGACACGCGAACACTGAAGCTTTCTTT. It translates to CASIGHANTEAFF. The chain recombines TRBV2 with TRBJ1-1; D is perhaps TRBD1 (5 bases). Trimming left V 7 bases short and J 1 base short, with 10 bases between. In germline, CDR1 is SNHLY, CDR2 FYNNEI. CDR3 length: 13 residues.

V and J are TRBV5-1 and TRBJ2-2; tentatively, D is TRBD1 (5 bases). The length of the CDR3 is 15 residues. Trimming removed 4 bases from V and 6 bases from J, with 16 bases in between. Germline-derived CDR1 and CDR2 are SGHRS and YFSETQ. CDR3 in DNA: TGCGCCAGCAGCCCGACAGTCGCGACCGCCGGGGAGCTGTTTTTT. It specifies CASSPTVATAGELFF.

The CDR3 region has the DNA TGTGCCAGCAGCTTAGTGAGGTCTACGCAGTATTTT. This encodes CASSLVRSTQYF. The chain uses TRBV7-2 and TRBJ2-3; D ambiguous. Germline CDR1 is SGHTA and CDR2 is FQGNSA. The length of the CDR3 is 12 residues. Trimming left V 1 base short and J 8 bases short, with 7 bases between.

This clone was recorded a few times. The genes are TRBV5-1 and TRBJ2-2, with D maybe TRBD1 (5 bases). The CDR3 has 16 residues. Trimming removed 4 bases from V and 0 bases from J, with 13 bases in between. CDR1 and CDR2 from the germline V gene are SGHRS and YFSETQ. The CDR3 loop is CASSLTGGPNTGELFF. The CDR3 DNA reads TGCGCCAGCAGCCTTACAGGTGGGCCGAACACCGGGGAGCTGTTTTTT.

The sample holds one count of this clone. This chain joins TRBV5-1 and TRBJ2-3; 7 positions agree with TRBD2. Unmatched junction bases numbered 5, after V lost 5 bases and J lost 2 bases. Germline assignment: CDR1 SGHRS and CDR2 YFSETQ. The CDR3 spans 14 residues. CDR3 in amino acids: CASSAGDTTDTQYF. DNA of the CDR3: TGCGCCAGCAGTGCGGGAGATACCACAGATACGCAGTATTTT.

The V and J genes are TRBV2 and TRBJ1-5; a weak D match, TRBD1 (6 bases). Looked up from germline, CDR1 is SNHLY and CDR2 is FYNNEI. V was trimmed by 7 bases and J by 4 bases, leaving 11 bases between them. This CDR3 contains 13 residues. DNA for the CDR3: TGTGCCAGCAAGCCGGACAGTAATCAGCCCCAGCATTTT. Translating gives CASKPDSNQPQHF.

The CDR3 coding sequence is TGTGCCAGCAGCTTAGACCAGGGCGGGACTAGCCGAAGAGCTGAGCAGTTCTTC. It yields the protein CASSLDQGGTSRRAEQFF. This chain links TRBV11-3 with TRBJ2-1; 9 bases align to TRBD2. Per the germline V gene, CDR1 is SGHNT and CDR2 is YENEEA. With V trimmed by 0 bases and J by 9 bases, 15 bases remained unmatched. This CDR3 has 18 amino acids.

J is TRBJ2-3 and V is TRBV10-1; a possible D gene is TRBD2 (6 bases). V dropped 5 bases and J dropped 0 bases, with 24 bases sitting between them. Germline CDR1 and CDR2: WNHNN and SYGVQD (reference sequence). The CDR3 is made up of 19 amino acids. The CDR3 coding sequence is TGCGCCAGCAGTTACCTCCGCGGGCGGACTATCGAAAGCACAGATACGCAGTATTTT. Translating gives CASSYLRGRTIESTDTQYF.

The chain uses TRBV5-4 and TRBJ1-2; 9 bases map to TRBD1. Germline assignment: CDR1 SGHNT and CDR2 YYREEE (reference sequence). The CDR3 extends over 17 amino acids. The ends lost 0 bases at V and 0 bases at J; junction bases unmatched: 6. The CDR3 region has the DNA TGTGCCAGCAGCTTGGACTTTGGGACAGGGACTAACTATGGCTACACCTTC. This codes for CASSLDFGTGTNYGYTF.

A few counts support this clone. Here the CDR3 reads CASSQGQWPATNEKLFF. In DNA, the CDR3 is TGCGCCAGCAGCCAAGGTCAGTGGCCTGCAACTAATGAAAAACTGTTTTTT. The chain is built from TRBV4-1 and TRBJ1-4; D not certain. From germline, CDR1 is MGHRA and CDR2 YSYEKL. This CDR3 is 17 amino acids long. Trimming shortened V by 1 base and J by 0 bases, and 12 bases separated the two germline ends.

This clone has just a few counts. V usage is TRBV5-1 and J usage is TRBJ2-7; 11 nucleotides agree with TRBD2. This CDR3 is 17 amino acids long. Germline V lookup: CDR1 SGHRS, CDR2 YFSETQ. V was pared by 3 bases and J by 2 bases, with 10 bases of the junction left unmatched. CDR3 region: CASSWYGLAGGTYEQYF. CDR3 coding DNA: TGCGCCAGCAGCTGGTACGGGCTAGCGGGGGGTACCTACGAGCAGTACTTC.

The chain links TRBV5-1 to TRBJ2-5; possible D gene TRBD1, 6 bases. CDR1 and CDR2 from the germline V gene are SGHRS and YFSETQ. V was clipped by 4 bases and J by 1 base, with 11 bases between them. This CDR3 contains 14 residues. CDR3 protein: CASSERTAQETQYF. The DNA for the CDR3 is TGCGCCAGCAGCGAAAGGACAGCCCAAGAGACCCAGTACTTC.

V gene TRBV5-4 combines with J gene TRBJ1-6, with D possibly TRBD1 on 6 matching bases. Germline V gene sequence: CDR1 SGHNT, CDR2 YYREEE (reference sequence). Deletions cut 0 bases from V and 10 bases from J, with 11 bases between. CDR3 size: 14 residues. The CDR3 protein is CASSLAGVGSPLHF. CDR3 bases: TGTGCCAGCAGCTTGGCAGGGGTAGGCTCACCCCTCCACTTT. The variable domain in full, completed from reference TRBV5-4 and TRBJ1-6, reads ETGVTQSPTHLIKTRGQQVTLRCSSQSGHNTVSWYQQALGQGPQFIFQYYREEENGRGNFPPRFSGLQFPNYSSELNVNALELDDSALYLCASSLAGVGSPLHFGNGTRLTVT.

This clone has a handful of counts. This chain links TRBV5-1 with TRBJ1-2, with TRBD1 as a possible D gene (6 bases). Deletions cut 4 bases from V and 3 bases from J, with 10 bases between. The germline CDR1 and CDR2 sequences are SGHRS and YFSETQ. There are 13 residues in the CDR3. As DNA, the CDR3 is TGCGCCAGCAGCCCGGACAGTTACTATGGCTACACCTTC. Its protein is CASSPDSYYGYTF.

This chain uses TRBV19 with TRBJ2-7, with 7 bases fitting TRBD1. This CDR3 has 13 residues. Germline V gene sequence: CDR1 LNHDA, CDR2 SQIVND (reference sequence). V shed 4 bases, J shed 7 bases, and the junction held 7 bases outside the gene matches. The CDR3 protein is CASSTNRGKEQYF. In DNA form, the CDR3 reads TGTGCCAGTAGTACCAACAGGGGAAAGGAGCAGTACTTC.

The chain recombines TRBV2 with TRBJ2-1; D is undetermined. The CDR3 totals 16 residues. Trimming took off 4 bases at V and 7 bases at J, with 20 bases between the two ends. The germline CDR1 and CDR2 sequences are SNHLY and FYNNEI. This chain's CDR3 is CASSVPSTLEENEQFF. As DNA, the CDR3 is TGTGCCAGCAGTGTCCCTAGTACCCTCGAAGAAAATGAGCAGTTCTTC.

The J gene is TRBJ1-5, the V gene TRBV7-7, with D possibly matching TRBD1 (5 bases). CDR1 is SSHAT and CDR2 is FNYEAQ in the germline V gene (reference sequence). This CDR3 is 13 amino acids long. Trimming left V 3 bases short and J 6 bases short, with 9 bases between. The CDR3 loop is CASSLGQGQPQHF. In DNA, the CDR3 is TGTGCCAGCAGCTTGGGGCAGGGTCAGCCCCAGCATTTT.

J is TRBJ1-4 and V is TRBV12-5, with 9 bases that match TRBD1. Germline-derived CDR1 and CDR2 are LGHNT and FRNRAP. V trimming: 5 bases; J trimming: 6 bases; junction bases outside the gene matches: 7. The CDR3 sequence is 15 residues long. Here the CDR3 DNA reads TGTGCTAGTGGTCCGGGACAGGGCTTGGATGAAAAACTGTTTTTT. Amino acids: CASGPGQGLDEKLFF.

The chain couples TRBV4-2 to TRBJ2-2; D might be TRBD2 (6 bases). The CDR3 is 17 amino acids. The ends were cut back, 0 bases at V and 1 base at J, with 12 bases in the middle. Germline V gives CDR1 LGHNA, CDR2 YNFKEQ. CDR3 protein: CASSQDTGALNTGELFF. The CDR3 nucleotides read TGTGCCAGCAGCCAAGACACGGGAGCATTGAACACCGGGGAGCTGTTTTTT.

The gene calls are TRBV15 and TRBJ1-1; 8 nucleotides line up with TRBD1. V was pared by 1 base and J by 1 base, with 5 bases of the junction left unmatched. This CDR3 has 16 residues. Per germline, CDR1 LNHNV and CDR2 YYDKDF (reference sequence). The chain's CDR3 is CATSRGGGQGNTEAFF. For the CDR3, the DNA is TGTGCCACCAGCAGAGGGGGAGGACAGGGGAACACTGAAGCTTTCTTT.

The rearrangement uses TRBV28 and TRBJ2-2; D is uncertain. The V end was cut by 8 bases, the J end by 0 bases, with 13 bases between. CDR3 length: 15 residues. Germline V gene sequence: CDR1 MDHEN, CDR2 SYDVKM. The CDR3 DNA follows: TGTGCCAGCGTTCGGAGCCCAACGAACACCGGGGAGCTGTTTTTT. Its protein is CASVRSPTNTGELFF.

Comments on this clone: The same CDR3 is also encoded by other DNA sequences in this sample. This sequence joins TRBV5-1 and TRBJ2-7; D may be TRBD1 (6 bases). The germline V gene has CDR1 SGHRS and CDR2 YFSETQ. This CDR3 is built from 13 residues. V dropped 2 bases and J dropped 3 bases, with 9 bases sitting between them. CDR3 DNA: TGCGCCAGCAGCTTTACAGGGAGCTACGAGCAGTACTTC. It yields the protein CASSFTGSYEQYF.

The gene calls are TRBV5-1 and TRBJ1-1; D is perhaps TRBD1 (5 bases). There are 15 residues in the CDR3. Looked up from germline, CDR1 is SGHRS and CDR2 is YFSETQ. Trimming removed 0 bases at V and 5 bases at J, with 14 bases between. The CDR3 DNA reads TGCGCCAGCAGCTTGGAATACAGGTTGTTGACTGAAGCTTTCTTT. This gives the protein CASSLEYRLLTEAFF.